This entry features one T cell receptor beta chain sequence. Assay: immunoSEQ multiplex PCR; the TCRdb copy retains only in-frame clones and omits some. The table records a few million clones, roughly nine tenths of them present only once. Trimming stripped 1 base from V and 0 bases from J, with 1 base between. Per germline, CDR1 SGHAT and CDR2 FQNNGV. The length of the CDR3 is 14 residues. The data are from a study of shared clonotypes between healthy human individuals. The sequenced sample was naive CD4+ T cells sorted from blood. As to subset: CD45RA+ positively selected. V and J are TRBV11-2 and TRBJ2-6; no clear D gene. This receptor was obtained from a man between 18 and 35 years old in good health. The CDR3 sequence is CASSLGSGANVLTF. The CDR3 DNA sequence: TGTGCCAGCAGCTTAGGCTCTGGGGCCAACGTCCTGACTTTC.